This T cell receptor (beta chain) was sequenced in a study of vaccination effects on CD4 cells after COVID-19 (dated by TCRdb to between 2021 and 2024). Broadly, across the study: Across the study, the median time from the second dose to post-vaccine sampling was 72 days (range 14 to 241). SARS-CoV-2 spike-specific CD4+ TCR repertoires were compared before and after mRNA vaccination in COVID-19 convalescent patients and in infection-naive vaccine recipients. The full study included fewer than eleven COVID-19 convalescent patients and several SARS-CoV-2-naive healthy vaccine recipients. The Oncomine TCR Beta short-read assay on an Illumina iSeq 100 was used to sequence cultures from other donors in the study.

Library preparation was by the immunoSEQ multiplex PCR assay. DNA from the cultured, isolated CD4+ T cells was subjected to TCR beta CDR3 sequencing. On the authors' methods: Non-productive TCR sequences were removed and reads were trimmed to the CDR3 region, keeping CDR3s of at least 7 amino acids. The MANAFEST web app was used to pick out antigen-specific clonotypes by comparing their expansion in peptide wells with that in reference cultures. To count as positive, a clone had to show expansion at FDR<0.05 compared with the reference and with all other wells, an odds ratio above 5, and a frequency above 0.1% in two replicate wells. A clonotype was called cross-reactive if it was significantly expanded both in SARS-CoV-2 spike wells and in at least one common cold coronavirus spike condition. CDR3 similarity was assessed by Levenshtein distance using the stringdist R package, and unrooted trees were constructed with ape in R 3.6.1. TCRdb limited this immuneACCESS table to in-frame rearrangements with V and J called. A share of clones is missing; checked studies link under half to unresolved V genes, and the rest is unexplained. That table is the source of V, J and clone size, and D and trimming were worked out from the DNA. A total of approximately 16,000 clones appear in this sample, approximately 68% of them only once. The ten largest clonotypes hold 20% to 25% of the sample.

The ViraFEST assay stimulated PBMC with viral peptide pools and then used TCR sequencing to identify antigen-specific CD4+ T cell clonotypes by expansion. After approximately eleven days of culture, CD4+ T cells were isolated with the EasySep CD4+ T cell isolation kit. Each participant received two doses of an mRNA SARS-CoV-2 vaccine, either BNT162b2 or mRNA-1273. The absence of prior SARS-CoV-2 infection in healthy vaccine recipients was confirmed by negative nucleocapsid antibodies before and after vaccination. Approximately 2.1 million PBMC per well were cultured in IMDM with about 5% human AB serum, around 10 IU/ml IL-2 and gentamicin, plus 10 ug/ml peptides. On days 3 and 7, half of the culture medium was replaced with fresh IL-2-containing medium. Unless otherwise noted, each peptide stimulation condition was cultured in triplicate wells. PBMC were separated from whole blood using Ficoll-Paque Plus gradient centrifugation and were then either cryopreserved at -140C or used fresh. The overlapping peptide pools covered the spike proteins of SARS-CoV-2 as well as those of the common cold coronaviruses HCoV-NL63, HCoV-OC43 and HCoV-229E. The QIAamp micro DNA kit was used to extract genomic DNA from the cultured CD4+ T cells.

Notes on this clone: The antigen it recognizes is unknown. The record has no base qualities; no much larger clone is one base away.

Overall study outcomes, separate from this receptor: In healthy vaccine recipients, vaccine-induced clones were almost all SARS-CoV-2 mono-reactive, with only 1 of 255 cross-reactive with common cold coronaviruses. The study was limited by a small number of convalescent patients and lacked early post-infection timepoints. Clones induced by infection and clones induced by vaccination both contracted markedly at late timepoints after vaccination, which fits with T cell responses waning over time.

This receptor was taken from a human donor who received a COVID-19 vaccine. The sample was CD4+ T cells from PBMCs cultured with HCoV-NL63 spike peptides, taken after COVID-19 vaccination. The intended sense of this specimen's cell subset or site label: HCoV-NL63 spike overlapping peptide pool stimulation.

The CDR3 here reads CASSAGPNTDTQYF. The DNA sequence reads TGTGCCAGCAGCGCGGGACCAAACACAGATACGCAGTATTTT. The sequence joins TRBV5-6 to TRBJ2-3, and TRBD2 may be the D gene, going by 6 matching bases. As encoded in the germline V gene, CDR1 is SGHDT while CDR2 is YYEEEE. The CDR3 covers 14 residues, taking in both the cysteine and the phenylalanine. The DNA shown is the 42-base CDR3, in frame from base 1. V lost 4 bases and J lost 2 bases; the stretch between them is 11 bases long.